This passage covers 8 T cell receptor beta chains from one sample sequenced in a study of PD-1 blockade in classical Hodgkin lymphoma. Every patient relapsed after autologous stem cell transplantation, and brentuximab vedotin exposure varied. Starting with thawed PBMCs, CD4+ T cells were purified by magnetic negative selection. Clones were read by immunoSEQ multiplex PCR, and TCRdb kept only the in-frame ones, dropping some. Among 7,000 or so clones listed, approximately 80% were seen once. Sequencing used CD4+ T cells from blood, obtained at baseline. These receptors were collected from a human donor with classical Hodgkin lymphoma.

The V gene is TRBV11-2, the J gene TRBJ2-1, with 8 bases fitting TRBD2. The CDR3 has 18 amino acids. Per the germline V gene, CDR1 is SGHAT and CDR2 is FQNNGV. Germline trimming cut 5 bases from V and 0 bases from J; bases unmatched to any gene: 12. This chain's CDR3 is CASSPKGLAGLSYNEQFF. In nucleotides, the CDR3 is TGTGCCAGCAGCCCGAAGGGGCTAGCGGGCCTCTCCTACAATGAGCAGTTCTTC.

The genes are TRBV29-1 and TRBJ2-1; the D gene could be TRBD1 or TRBD2 (5 bases each). The CDR3 covers 16 residues. The germline V gene has CDR1 SQVTM and CDR2 ANQGSEA. Trimming cost V 5 bases and J 7 bases, with 24 bases left between them. CDR3 in DNA: TGCAGCGTTTTGGTAGTTTGGGGACCCTCGAGGAATGAGCAGTTCTTC. Protein: CSVLVVWGPSRNEQFF.

The rearrangement links TRBV6-6 to TRBJ2-3; 7 positions agree with TRBD2. This CDR3 comprises 16 residues. In germline, CDR1 is MNHNY, CDR2 SVGAGI (reference sequence). Trimming took 0 bases from V and 11 from J; bases not matched to a gene: 14. The CDR3 spells CASSYSDVGRENGQYF. For the CDR3, the DNA is TGTGCCAGCAGTTACTCGGACGTTGGGAGGGAGAATGGGCAGTATTTT.

The table lists this clone with a count of one. This chain uses TRBV2 with TRBJ2-3; TRBD2 matches 7 bases. The CDR3 covers 12 residues. Germline V gives CDR1 SNHLY, CDR2 FYNNEI. The V gene end was trimmed by 8 bases and the J gene end by 2 bases; junction bases not matched to a gene: 1. The CDR3 DNA follows: TGTGCCAGCGGGGACTACACAGATACGCAGTATTTT. Protein: CASGDYTDTQYF. The full variable domain, rest sourced from reference TRBV2 and TRBJ2-3, is EPEVTQTPSHQVTQMGQEVILRCVPISNHLYFYWYRQILGQKVEFLVSFYNNEISEKSEIFDDQFSVERPDGSNFTLKIRSTKLEDSAMYFCASGDYTDTQYFGPGTRLTVL.

The rearrangement uses TRBV27 and TRBJ2-7, with D perhaps matching TRBD1 (8 bases). V lost 2 bases to trimming and J lost 4 bases, with 15 bases between them. Germline assignment: CDR1 MNHEY and CDR2 SMNVEV (reference sequence). This CDR3 region has 15 residues. The CDR3: CASSLSTGGDYEQYF. In nucleotides, the CDR3 is TGTGCCAGCAGTTTAAGTACAGGGGGGGATTACGAGCAGTACTTC.

This clone was seen a few times. The CDR3 is CASSEASYEQYV. DNA of the CDR3: TGTGCCAGCAGTGAAGCCTCCTACGAGCAGTACGTC. The chain has TRBV2 and TRBJ2-7; the D is unclear. V dropped 0 bases and J dropped 0 bases, with 0 bases sitting between them. This CDR3 is built from 12 residues. Germline CDR1 and CDR2: SNHLY and FYNNEI.

The chain has TRBV7-2 and TRBJ1-2; perhaps TRBD1 as D (6 bases). Germline values: CDR1 SGHTA, CDR2 FQGNSA. The CDR3 length is 13 residues. With 5 bases removed from V and 8 bases from J, the gap between germline ends came to 15 bases. CDR3 region: CASSPYRVRGYTF. The CDR3 nucleotides are TGTGCCAGCAGCCCTTACAGGGTGCGGGGCTACACCTTC.

This clone turned up a few times. The chain uses TRBV7-2 and TRBJ2-2, with TRBD2 matching over 7 bases. The CDR3 totals 15 residues. Trimming cost V 6 bases and J 1 base; bases outside gene matches: 5. The germline CDR1 and CDR2 sequences are SGHTA and FQGNSA. CDR3: CASSSLAVNTGELFF. CDR3 coding DNA: TGTGCCAGCAGTTCCCTAGCGGTGAACACCGGGGAGCTGTTTTTT.